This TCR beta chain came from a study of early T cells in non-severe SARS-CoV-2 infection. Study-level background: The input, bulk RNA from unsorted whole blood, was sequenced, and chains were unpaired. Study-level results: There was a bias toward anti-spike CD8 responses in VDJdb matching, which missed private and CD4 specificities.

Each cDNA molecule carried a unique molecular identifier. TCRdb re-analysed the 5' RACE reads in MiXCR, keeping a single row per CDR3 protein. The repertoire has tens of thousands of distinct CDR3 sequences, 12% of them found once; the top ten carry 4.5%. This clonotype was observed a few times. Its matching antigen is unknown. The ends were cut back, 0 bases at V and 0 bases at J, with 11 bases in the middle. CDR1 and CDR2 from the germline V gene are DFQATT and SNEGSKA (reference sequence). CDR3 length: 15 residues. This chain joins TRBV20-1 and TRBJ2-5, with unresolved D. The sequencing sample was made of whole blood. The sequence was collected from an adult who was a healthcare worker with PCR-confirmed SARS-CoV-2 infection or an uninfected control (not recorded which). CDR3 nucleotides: TGCAGTGCTAGAGATATAATGGCTAACCAAGAGACCCAGTACTTC. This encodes CSARDIMANQETQYF.